This T cell receptor (beta chain) stems from a study of early T cells in non-severe SARS-CoV-2 infection (dated by TCRdb to the early 2020s). Broadly, across the study: Because TCR sequencing was done on bulk RNA from unsorted whole blood, the alpha and beta chains could not be paired.

V loses 5 bases of germline sequence and J loses 0 bases, and the interval between the two ends is 9 bases. CDR1 and CDR2, looked up from the germline V gene (reference sequence), are MNHNY and SVGAGI. Reading from cysteine to phenylalanine, the CDR3 counts 14 amino acids. The DNA shown is the 42-base CDR3, in frame from base 1. On the study overall, not on this receptor specifically: VDJdb matching was skewed toward anti-spike CD8 responses and likely underestimated virus-specific expansions by missing private and CD4 specificities.

Ten or more counts support this clonotype. The antigen it binds to is not known. Base qualities are not at hand, and no much larger clone is one base apart. This was a case-control study nested in a cohort of healthcare workers in London, UK, who had nasopharyngeal swab PCR tests and blood samples taken every week. Healthcare workers were recruited during the week of the UK lockdown, between 23 and 31 March 2020, and followed weekly for up to about 15 weeks. The library was produced with 5' RACE. TCRdb names NextSeq 500 as the instrument used. The TCR library protocol attached unique molecular identifiers to individual cDNA molecules to correct for sequencing error and PCR bias. Both TCR alpha and beta chains were sequenced, and tight co-correlation was observed between alpha and beta sequence abundances in each sample. In the paper's pipeline: V gene, J gene and CDR3 annotation of TCR sequences was performed with Decombinator V4. Expanded TCRs were defined as changing significantly between any two time points under a Poisson model with p below 0.0001. Abundances of TCRs were expressed as counts per million after normalisation to the total number of TCRs sequenced in each sample. MAIT TCRs were defined by TRAV1-2 paired with TRAJ12, TRAJ20 or TRAJ33, and iNKT TCRs by TRAV10 paired with TRAJ18. VDJdb, accessed 1 November 2021, was searched for CMV, EBV and SARS-CoV-2 annotated TCRs, with TCRs annotated for multiple antigens excluded. The public reads were reprocessed in TCRdb via fastp at Q25 and MiXCR, keeping in-frame beta chains. CDR3 protein duplicates are merged, each entry listing the most common genes and DNA. The authors' filters were not applied to this entry. In all, the sample holds under 85,000 distinct CDR3 sequences, and 13% of those were seen once. Around 1.1% of the sample belongs to the ten largest clones.

This chain is built from TRBV6-6 and TRBJ2-3, and possibly TRBD1, on 6 matching bases. Sequenced: whole blood. This TCR derives from an adult who was a healthcare worker with PCR-confirmed SARS-CoV-2 infection or an uninfected control (not recorded which). The base sequence is TGTGCCAGCAGTACAGGGTATAGCACAGATACGCAGTATTTT. Translation gives CASSTGYSTDTQYF.